Shown below are 4 T cell receptor beta chains from a single sample sequenced in a study of technical replicates of blood from a few donors. Sequenced by immunoSEQ multiplex PCR; TCRdb stores in-frame clones only, minus some. The sample shows about 87,000 clones, around 95% of them seen only once. Input material: T cells isolated from PBMCs. Receptor source: a human donor in good health.

The chain uses TRBV5-4 and TRBJ2-7, with 10 bases matching TRBD2. CDR1 SGHNT and CDR2 YYREEE come from the germline V gene (reference sequence). J lost 1 base, V lost 4 bases, and 5 bases had no gene match. CDR3 length: 15 amino acids. The CDR3 DNA reads as TGTGCCAGCAGCCAGCCGGGACTAGCGTCCTACGAGCAGTACTTC. This translates into CASSQPGLASYEQYF.

The J gene is TRBJ2-2, the V gene TRBV2; a weak D match, TRBD1 (7 bases). The CDR3 covers 17 residues. Trimming pared 5 bases from V and 7 bases from J, leaving 23 bases between. Germline V gene lookup returns CDR1 SNHLY and CDR2 FYNNEI. The CDR3 DNA reads TGTGCCAGCAGTCCCGGTGGAGGGGGCCTCGCTTTCGGGGAGCTGTTTTTT. Translating it yields CASSPGGGGLAFGELFF.

The chain joins TRBV27 to TRBJ2-3, with D unclear. Between the trimmed V and J ends, which lost 3 bases and 4 bases, there was a span of 2 bases. This CDR3 is built from 11 residues. From germline, CDR1 is MNHEY and CDR2 SMNVEV (reference sequence). Written as DNA, the CDR3 is TGTGCCAGCAGTTTCGCAGATACGCAGTATTTT. This sequence encodes CASSFADTQYF.

On this clone itself: Other DNA sequences from this sample encode an identical CDR3 as well. The rearrangement uses TRBV6-5 and TRBJ1-5; unclear D gene. CDR3 size: 14 residues. The germline V and J ends were trimmed by 0 bases and 6 bases, with 9 bases remaining between them. CDR1 is MNHEY and CDR2 is SVGAGI in the germline V gene. CDR3 loop: CASSYSTGSQPQHF. The CDR3 region has the DNA TGTGCCAGCAGTTACTCGACGGGGTCTCAGCCCCAGCATTTT.